This TCR beta chain is from a study of post-analysis software for immune sequencing data. Study overall: Recorded subtypes: relapsing-remitting, secondary progressive, progressive-relapsing; some patients unannotated.

Study findings and constraints: Under F measure analysis, samples from one preparation batch co-clustered strongly. Normalized Chao1 diversity was significantly reduced in patients versus controls. About five TRBV segments were more frequent in patients than controls; TRBV5-6, TRBV5-1 and TRBV20-1 belonged to this group.

Concerning this clonotype: Its antigen remains unknown.

Each TCR beta cDNA library carried unique molecular identifiers. A few hundred thousand cDNA molecules were obtained from approximately 0.91 to 9.4 million T cells. Each CDR3 protein gets one entry after TCRdb re-called the PCR reads with MiXCR. The table shows 600,000 to 700,000 distinct CDR3 sequences, with 55% to 60% occurring only once. The V gene's germline CDR1 is SQVTM and CDR2 ANQGSEA. This CDR3 contains 14 residues. V lost 5 bases, J lost 3 bases, and 16 bases lay in between. This chain joins TRBV29-1 and TRBJ1-1; D possibly corresponds to TRBD1 (5 bases). This clonotype originated in a girl aged 2-10 years with multiple sclerosis. The material sequenced was blood. The CDR3: CSVLPGSGDTEAFF. The CDR3 region has the DNA TGCAGCGTTCTCCCAGGGAGCGGGGACACTGAAGCTTTCTTT.